The 26 T cell receptor beta chains presented below share a single source sample, sequenced in a study of blood T cell repertoires in COVID-19. TCRdb's copy holds only in-frame clones and misses some; the assay was immunoSEQ multiplex PCR. The sample yields 250,000 to 400,000 clones, around 90% seen once. Material for sequencing was PBMCs or T cells enriched from blood (not recorded which). These TCRs come from a man aged 55 to 70 who had recovered from COVID-19.

V gene TRBV6-2 or TRBV6-3 combines with J gene TRBJ1-5; possibly TRBD1 for D (6 bases). Germline V gene lookup returns CDR1 MNHEY and CDR2 SVGEGT. The CDR3 runs 16 residues. Between the trimmed V and J ends, which lost 2 bases and 0 bases, there was a span of 11 bases. The CDR3: CASSYTTGFSNQPQHF. The CDR3 DNA is TGTGCCAGCAGTTACACGACAGGCTTTAGCAATCAGCCCCAGCATTTT.

The chain joins TRBV11-2 to TRBJ1-4, with TRBD1 identical over 8 bases. The germline V gene encodes CDR1 SGHAT and CDR2 FQNNGV. V lost 2 bases and J lost 7; bases outside the gene matches: 9. CDR3 length: 16 amino acids. Here the CDR3 reads CASSLMSGGAGEKLFF. The DNA for the CDR3 is TGTGCCAGCAGCTTAATGTCAGGGGGCGCGGGTGAAAAACTGTTTTTT.

This sequence joins TRBV27 and TRBJ2-1; tentative D call: TRBD2 (6 bases). Germline CDR1 is MNHEY and CDR2 is SMNVEV (reference sequence). This CDR3 has 16 amino acids. V was shortened by 1 base and J by 0 bases, with 10 bases between the two germline ends. The DNA for the CDR3 is TGTGCCAGCAGTTTATTGGCTAGCGACTCCTACAATGAGCAGTTCTTC. It codes for CASSLLASDSYNEQFF.

The rearrangement links TRBV5-6 to TRBJ1-3; 7 nucleotides agree with TRBD1. The V gene's germline CDR1 is SGHDT and CDR2 YYEEEE. The CDR3 is 15 residues long. V trimming: 1 base; J trimming: 9 bases; junction bases outside the gene matches: 10. The CDR3 DNA reads TGTGCCAGCAGCTTGTACACCGGGACAGCTTTCACCATATATTTT. Translated, it gives CASSLYTGTAFTIYF.

The chain couples TRBV4-2 to TRBJ2-1; TRBD2 aligns across 8 bases. CDR1 and CDR2 from the germline V gene are LGHNA and YNFKEQ. Losses at the gene ends were 5 bases for V and 7 bases for J; bases not matched to a gene: 13. This CDR3 has 16 amino acids. The CDR3 here is CASSYLAGSSGNEQFF. DNA for the CDR3: TGTGCCAGCAGCTACTTAGCGGGATCGTCGGGGAATGAGCAGTTCTTC.

This clone was seen only once. V is TRBV6-2 or TRBV6-3 and J is TRBJ2-1; 8 nucleotides agree with TRBD2. Germline assignment: CDR1 MNHEY and CDR2 SVGEGT. The CDR3 consists of 17 residues. The trim removed 8 bases at V and 8 bases at J, leaving 20 bases unmatched. In nucleotides, the CDR3 is TGTGCCAGCGGGTACTCTCCGGGACTAGGGCTTTTTGATGAGCAGTTCTTC. Amino acids: CASGYSPGLGLFDEQFF.

The count of this clone is one. The chain joins TRBV7-6 to TRBJ2-3; 9 bases agree with TRBD1. The length of the CDR3 is 15 residues. Germline V gene data show CDR1 as SGHVS and CDR2 as FNYEAQ. Germline trimming cut 5 bases from V and 5 bases from J; bases unmatched to any gene: 8. The CDR3 reads CASSPEGTGIDTQYF. The DNA of the CDR3 is TGTGCCAGCAGCCCAGAGGGGACAGGGATAGATACGCAGTATTTT. The full variable domain, completed using reference TRBV7-6 and TRBJ2-3, is GAGVSQSPRYKVTKRGQDVALRCDPISGHVSLYWYRQALGQGPEFLTYFNYEAQQDKSGLPNDRFSAERPEGSISTLTIQRTEQRDSAMYRCASSPEGTGIDTQYFGPGTRLTVL.

This sequence joins TRBV19 and TRBJ2-1, with TRBD2 matching over 11 bases. V was clipped by 4 bases and J by 4 bases; unmatched bases: 12. Germline CDR1 reads LNHDA; CDR2 reads SQIVND (reference sequence). The CDR3 sequence is 18 residues long. In DNA form, the CDR3 reads TGTGCCAGTAGTAAGGGGTTTAGCGGGAGGGAGCTTTACAATGAGCAGTTCTTC. Encoded protein: CASSKGFSGRELYNEQFF.

V gene TRBV5-4 combines with J gene TRBJ2-7; maybe TRBD1 (5 bases). The germline CDR1 and CDR2 sequences are SGHNT and YYREEE (reference sequence). The CDR3 spans 15 residues. V lost 1 base and J lost 2, with 13 bases in between. In DNA, the CDR3 is TGTGCCAGCAGCTTGTGGGGAAGGGGCGCCTACGAGCAGTACTTC. It is translated as CASSLWGRGAYEQYF. The full variable domain, completed using reference TRBV5-4 and TRBJ2-7, is ETGVTQSPTHLIKTRGQQVTLRCSSQSGHNTVSWYQQALGQGPQFIFQYYREEENGRGNFPPRFSGLQFPNYSSELNVNALELDDSALYLCASSLWGRGAYEQYFGPGTRLTVT.

The V gene is TRBV7-3, the J gene TRBJ2-1; 7 bases are a match to TRBD2. Trimming at V came to 5 bases and at J to 8 bases, leaving 21 bases not matched to a gene. Germline-derived CDR1 and CDR2 are SGHTA and FQGTGA. This CDR3 contains 18 residues. CDR3 nucleotide sequence: TGTGCCAGCAGCCGCCGGGGGACGCTAGCGGTGCCTCAAGATGAGCAGTTCTTC. It codes for CASSRRGTLAVPQDEQFF.

The chain recombines TRBV7-3 with TRBJ2-5; D is possibly TRBD2 (5 bases). The V gene's germline CDR1 is SGHTA and CDR2 FQGTGA. The CDR3 has 13 amino acids. V was trimmed by 2 bases and J by 5 bases, leaving 9 bases between them. CDR3 residues: CASSLSGYETQYF. The CDR3 DNA reads as TGTGCCAGCAGCTTATCGGGGTATGAGACCCAGTACTTC.

The chain uses TRBV19 and TRBJ2-3; no reliable D call. V was trimmed by 3 bases and J by 0 bases, leaving 4 bases between them. The germline gives CDR1 LNHDA, CDR2 SQIVND (reference sequence). This CDR3 has 13 residues. CDR3: CASSMGSTDTQYF. CDR3 DNA: TGTGCCAGTAGTATGGGCAGCACAGATACGCAGTATTTT.

The chain couples TRBV2 to TRBJ2-7; TRBD2 might be the D (5 bases). The CDR3 length is 11 residues. Germline CDR1 reads SNHLY; CDR2 reads FYNNEI. Trimming took off 8 bases at V and 7 bases at J, with 12 bases between the two ends. The CDR3 DNA reads TGTGCCAGCCTCGTATCGGGAGAGCAGTACTTC. Protein product: CASLVSGEQYF.

This clone was picked up a small number of times. For the CDR3, the DNA is TGTGCCAGCAGCCGAGGGCCGAACACCGGGGAGCTGTTTTTT. Its protein is CASSRGPNTGELFF. The chain links TRBV7-9 to TRBJ2-2; tentative D call: TRBD2 (5 bases). CDR1 is SEHNR, CDR2 FQNEAQ, per germline (reference sequence). V was pared by 5 bases and J by 0 bases, with 7 bases between. The CDR3 length is 14 residues.

The rearrangement links TRBV27 to TRBJ1-1, with 7 bases identical to TRBD1. The V segment lost 6 bases and the J segment 6 bases; nucleotides outside the gene matches: 7. The CDR3 is 13 amino acids. Germline V gene lookup returns CDR1 MNHEY and CDR2 SMNVEV (reference sequence). CDR3 DNA sequence: TGTGCCAGCAGGCAGACAGGGACGCCTGAAGCTTTCTTT. Its protein product is CASRQTGTPEAFF.

The V gene is TRBV7-2, the J gene TRBJ1-2, with a tentative D call TRBD1 (5 bases). Trimming removed 2 bases from V and 0 bases from J, with 22 bases in between. The V gene's germline CDR1 is SGHTA and CDR2 FQGNSA. The CDR3 consists of 19 residues. CDR3 in DNA: TGTGCCAGCAGCTTATATCAAAACCCCGGACAATTAGCTAACTATGGCTACACCTTC. Protein product: CASSLYQNPGQLANYGYTF.

This clone has just one count. This chain links TRBV25-1 with TRBJ1-4; 7 nucleotides match TRBD1. The V gene end was trimmed by 7 bases and the J gene end by 6 bases; junction bases not matched to a gene: 5. There are 13 residues in the CDR3. CDR1 MGHDK and CDR2 SYGVNS come from the germline V gene. CDR3 sequence: CASTRGRDEKLFF. In nucleotides, the CDR3 is TGTGCCAGCACAAGGGGGCGGGATGAAAAACTGTTTTTT.

This chain links TRBV2 with TRBJ1-1; D perhaps matches TRBD1 (6 bases). V shed 2 bases and J shed 3 bases, with 10 bases lying between them. The CDR3 is made up of 14 amino acids. In germline, CDR1 is SNHLY, CDR2 FYNNEI. CDR3 loop: CASSEQGRDTEAFF. For the CDR3, the DNA is TGTGCCAGCAGTGAACAGGGGAGGGACACTGAAGCTTTCTTT.

The chain employs TRBV4-3 and TRBJ1-2; D might be TRBD1 (5 bases). CDR1 is LGHNA, CDR2 YSLEER, per germline. Trimming left V 1 base short and J 8 bases short, with 20 bases between. This CDR3 contains 16 residues. Here the CDR3 DNA reads TGCGCCAGCAGCCAAGCGGGGGGGAATTTGGTGAAGGGCTACACCTTC. Translated, it gives CASSQAGGNLVKGYTF.

This clone showed up just once. The V call is TRBV5-4, the J call TRBJ2-7, with 12 nucleotides matching TRBD1. The junction had 6 bases not matched to a gene; V was cut back by 3 bases and J by 5 bases. CDR3 length: 15 residues. Per the germline V gene, CDR1 is SGHNT and CDR2 is YYREEE (reference sequence). DNA for the CDR3: TGTGCCAGCAGCTCGGGGGACAGGGGGCTTAACGAGCAGTACTTC. It codes for CASSSGDRGLNEQYF.

V usage is TRBV27 and J usage is TRBJ1-1; D gene unclear. The V end was cut by 1 base, the J end by 6 bases, with 9 bases between. Germline lookup yields CDR1 MNHEY and CDR2 SMNVEV (reference sequence). The CDR3 runs 13 residues. CDR3 amino acids: CASSLWSGAEAFF. CDR3 coding DNA: TGTGCCAGCAGTTTATGGTCGGGTGCTGAAGCTTTCTTT.

The chain joins TRBV6-2 or TRBV6-3 to TRBJ1-1; 7 bases align to TRBD1. The CDR3 sequence is 13 residues long. The ends lost 5 bases at V and 5 bases at J; junction bases unmatched: 5. The germline gives CDR1 MNHEY, CDR2 SVGEGT. CDR3 nucleotide sequence: TGTGCCAGCAGTCGACAGGGCTGGACTGAAGCTTTCTTT. The encoded protein is CASSRQGWTEAFF.

The chain joins TRBV11-3 to TRBJ1-1; D is undetermined. Between the trimmed V and J ends, which lost 5 bases and 8 bases, there was a span of 12 bases. CDR3 length: 12 residues. CDR1 is SGHNT, CDR2 YENEEA, per germline. In nucleotides, the CDR3 is TGTGCCAGCAGCCCCCGGGGAGGGGAAGCTTTCTTT. This gives the protein CASSPRGGEAFF.

This clone appeared a single time. DNA of the CDR3: TGTGCCTGGGGTCACAGGGGAGCTCTGAATTCACCCCTCCACTTT. Translating gives CAWGHRGALNSPLHF. This chain connects TRBV30 to TRBJ1-6; TRBD1 matches at 7 bases. The V gene end was trimmed by 5 bases and the J gene end by 7 bases; junction bases not matched to a gene: 11. Germline V CDR1 and CDR2: GTSNPN, SVGIG (reference sequence). CDR3 length equals 15 residues.

The V gene is TRBV29-1, the J gene TRBJ2-3; tentatively, D is TRBD1 (6 bases). The ends were cut back, 7 bases at V and 5 bases at J, with 19 bases in the middle. The CDR3 has 14 amino acids. Per germline, CDR1 SQVTM and CDR2 ANQGSEA. Here the CDR3 reads CSARGSQGQDTQYF. The CDR3 DNA reads as TGCAGCGCCAGGGGTTCGCAGGGGCAAGATACGCAGTATTTT.

The J gene is TRBJ2-1, the V gene TRBV3-1 (or the pseudogene TRBV3-2); 13 positions agree with TRBD2. The CDR3 runs 15 residues. V was pared by 6 bases and J by 6 bases, with 5 bases of the junction left unmatched. Germline V gene sequence: CDR1 LGHDT, CDR2 YNNKEL (reference sequence). The CDR3 sequence: CASREGLAGRNEQFF. DNA for the CDR3: TGTGCCAGCAGAGAGGGACTAGCGGGACGCAATGAGCAGTTCTTC.